Listed below are T cell receptor beta chains from one sample, sequenced in a study of cytomegalovirus exposure and HLA in healthy donors. Libraries were prepared by immunoSEQ multiplex PCR; TCRdb keeps only in-frame clonotypes and omits some of them. The table includes 140,000 or so clones, 85% to 90% detected once. Specimen: PBMCs. The receptors shown here come from a woman younger than 30 in good health and CMV-seropositive. Both conserved end residues are part of each CDR3. The order of the fields is V gene, J gene, CDR3 protein.

TRBV7-8	TRBJ1-5	CASSLVARRGGNQPQHF
TRBV28	TRBJ1-4	CASSPVQGALANEKLFF
TRBV2	TRBJ1-2	CASQPQGMDYGYTF
TRBV5-1	TRBJ2-3	CASSLYIGSTDTQYF
TRBV7-9	TRBJ2-7	CASSLGQVPYEQYF
TRBV19	TRBJ1-5	CASSNDGSNQPQHF
TRBV11-1	TRBJ2-5	CASRVAGLLETQYF
TRBV28	TRBJ2-7	CASSLSSGSYEQYF
TRBV27	TRBJ1-2	CASSSPGQGHNGYTF
TRBV7-9	TRBJ2-1	CASSPLLDYNEQFF
TRBV5-6	TRBJ1-5	CASSLGQGEAQPQHF
TRBV6-6	TRBJ1-2	CASSYAYGYTF
TRBV11-2	TRBJ1-4	CASSLTGGHWEKLFF
TRBV16	TRBJ2-7	CASSQDRGLTPYEQYF
TRBV7-9	TRBJ1-1	CASSYETGAGAFF
TRBV2	TRBJ2-7	CASSVDSPRAEQYF
TRBV9	TRBJ2-7	CASSASSASDEQYF
TRBV28	TRBJ1-5	CASTVDDRGQPQHF
TRBV6-5	TRBJ2-1	CASSTTSGEYNEQFF
TRBV9	TRBJ2-1	CASSVVAGDPNEQFF
TRBV6-1	TRBJ1-5	CASSDETGYNQPQHF
TRBV6-5	TRBJ1-4	CASSWGRGTGDEKLFF
TRBV18	TRBJ1-1	CASSPADTEAFF
TRBV6-1	TRBJ1-1	CASSLFRNTEAFF
TRBV6-5	TRBJ2-7	CASSRQGAGNEQYF
TRBV2	TRBJ2-3	CASSYGTYTDTQYF
TRBV7-3	TRBJ1-6	CASSLGEAPNSPLHF
TRBV11-2	TRBJ1-2	CASSLPQGARGYTF
TRBV4-1	TRBJ1-4	CASTRTRGTNEKLFF
TRBV12-2	TRBJ1-2	CASRFELDRGNYGYTF
TRBV6-4	TRBJ2-3	CASSDGASSTDTQYF
TRBV5-4	TRBJ1-1	CASSPKNQGMNTEAFF
TRBV5-6	TRBJ2-1	CASSFGGQVEQFF
TRBV4-1	TRBJ1-1	CASSPHTPGTEAFF
TRBV19	TRBJ2-7	CASSIIGTGPYEQYF
TRBV4-1	TRBJ1-4	CASSQGGSATNEKLFF
TRBV7-9	TRBJ1-1	CASSLVGDSWAFF
TRBV5-4	TRBJ1-5	CASSLDGRSGQPQHF
TRBV5-1	TRBJ2-7	CASSLGPRLAGGTPGHEQYF
TRBV5-4	TRBJ1-1	CASSAAGAGTEAFF
TRBV2	TRBJ2-4	CASSEEGRGKNIQYF
TRBV4-3	TRBJ2-7	CASSQDIGGHSSYEQYF